The present T cell receptor beta chain was sequenced within a study of CD8+ T cells in alopecia areata. Study observations and caveats: Scalp repertoires also include resident alphabeta T cells from normal skin. Mice showed TCR sharing more clearly than patients did, possibly owing to HLA. Clonality in the scalp and expanded CD8+ clones ranked among the top 100 were significantly decreased by tofacitinib.

Concerning this clone itself: The antigen remains undetermined.

The CDR3 consists of 18 residues. CDR1 and CDR2 from the germline V gene are SEHNR and FQNEAQ (reference sequence). Deletions cut 1 base from V and 2 bases from J, with 19 bases between. After isolation, RNA underwent reverse transcription to generate cDNA as the sequencing template. The protocol was immunoSEQ multiplex PCR, while the TCRdb copy is restricted to in-frame clones and leaves out a portion. The repertoire holds around 120,000 clones, approximately 53% seen once, with about 0.5% in the top ten. Treatment reported: oral pan-JAK inhibitor, 5-10 mg twice daily. The sequences come from CD4+ T cells sorted from blood, collected at week 4, from a patient treated with tofacitinib. This TCR was sampled from a human donor with alopecia areata. The chain is built from TRBV7-9 and TRBJ2-3; possible D gene TRBD2, 6 bases. The chain's CDR3 is CASSLGEPGLKATDTQYF. The CDR3 DNA is TGTGCCAGCAGCTTAGGGGAGCCCGGACTAAAGGCCACAGATACGCAGTATTTT.